This entry lists 2 T cell receptor beta chains sequenced from one sample in a study of early T cells in non-severe SARS-CoV-2 infection. One entry per CDR3 protein results from TCRdb running MiXCR on the 5' RACE reads. The data show 40,000 to 50,000 distinct CDR3 sequences, with 5% to 6.5% seen just once and approximately 5.6% held by the top ten. Here the sequenced sample was whole blood, taken at baseline. These receptors were collected from an adult who was a healthcare worker with PCR-confirmed SARS-CoV-2 infection or an uninfected control (not recorded which).

This clonotype was counted only a few times. V and J are TRBV21-1 and TRBJ2-1. TRBV21-1 is a pseudogene segment. The CDR3 is made up of 17 amino acids. The CDR3 protein is CASSKGETGPSYNEQFF. The CDR3, as DNA: TGTGCCAGCAGCAAAGGGGAAACGGGTCCCTCCTACAATGAGCAGTTCTTC.

At least ten counts were recorded for this clonotype. The V gene is TRBV30, the J gene TRBJ2-3; TRBD1 is a possible D gene (6 bases). V dropped 2 bases and J dropped 1 base, with 10 bases sitting between them. The germline CDR1 and CDR2 sequences are GTSNPN and SVGIG (reference sequence). The CDR3 length is 14 residues. The CDR3 protein is CAWSRAGGTDTQYF. The CDR3, as DNA: TGTGCCTGGAGTCGAGCAGGGGGCACAGATACGCAGTATTTT.